Sequencing of this T cell receptor (beta chain) was carried out in a study of T cells in Graves' hyperthyroidism and ophthalmopathy (dated by TCRdb to about 2019). Study-wide context: Peripheral blood was collected at initial diagnosis, before any treatment. TCR V-J signatures able to tell the groups apart were searched for in a discovery cohort of 100 or so patients, of whom about 40 had Graves' ophthalmopathy and roughly 58 had stable Graves' hyperthyroidism. An independent validation cohort of 18 to 20 hyperthyroidism patients and about 15 patients who later progressed to ophthalmopathy tested prospective prediction of ophthalmopathy. For training and testing, the 100 or so patients in the discovery cohort were randomly divided in a 7:3 ratio. In roughly six Graves' hyperthyroidism patients, the study also compared T-cell repertoires from thyroid tissue with T-cell repertoires from blood. After blood sampling, hyperthyroidism patients were treated with methimazole at a starting dose of 30 mg daily, and ophthalmopathy patients were treated with high-dose intravenous methylprednisolone. The paper describes TCR Vbeta CDR3 sequencing of 140 or so peripheral blood samples, made up of some 40 ophthalmopathy patients, roughly 75 hyperthyroidism patients and roughly 17 progressor patients. The paper as a whole reports these results and caveats: In validation, the model predicted progression to ophthalmopathy with approximately 70% sensitivity and 72% to 75% specificity, a median of 6.5 months before onset. In cross-validation, a model built on a 13 V-J signature told ophthalmopathy apart from stable hyperthyroidism with under 90% sensitivity and 81% to 82% specificity, and in testing the same model reached 80%/75%. Most expanded thyroid clonotypes (frequency above 0.001) were also found in blood, which suggests that blood repertoires may mirror thyroid immune responses. Sample size was not statistically predetermined, and investigators were not blinded to group allocation.

Graves' hyperthyroidism was defined as stable when no progression to ophthalmopathy occurred over 18 months of follow-up. Hyperthyroidism patients were newly diagnosed, had a disease duration of under 2 months, and were aged 18 to 65 years. Patients with uncontrolled infections, other autoimmune diseases, pregnancy or lactation were excluded. Diagnoses were based on clinical symptoms, serum thyroxine and TRAb, thyroid ultrasound and orbital computed tomography. Ficoll-Paque density gradient centrifugation was used to isolate PBMCs from approximately 10 ml of fresh peripheral blood. Total RNA was extracted using Trizol reagent, and RNA quality was assessed on an Agilent 2100 Bioanalyzer. The germline V gene supplies CDR1 SGHRS and CDR2 YFSETQ. The CDR3, cysteine through phenylalanine, is 15 amino acids long. Left in the record is the CDR3 DNA by itself, 45 bases read in frame from the first base. Cut back by 0 bases and 9 bases, the V and J ends lie 19 bases apart.

The TCR beta CDR3 regions were amplified from RNA transcripts. For the first round of RT-PCR on the TCR CDR3, the HTBI primer set was used together with the Qiagen OneStep RT-PCR kit. Libraries were constructed in a second round of multiplex PCR, after which size selection and purification were carried out. Sequencing of the libraries was done on an Illumina HiSeq2000 using paired-end 100 bp reads. The study's own analysis went as follows. SOAPnuke was used to process the raw data, throwing out any read that contained adapters or uncalled bases, had a mean Phred below 15, or lacked an exact constant-primer or identifier match. COPE v1.2.5 was used to merge high-quality paired reads, and clonotypes were defined as unique nucleotide sequences. MiTCR v1.1 was used to align the clonotypes against IMGT TRBV, TRBD and TRBJ reference segments. The analysis was restricted to V-J combinations with a frequency above 0.0001, which together covered 99.2% of the repertoires. The TCS score was defined as F50 (clonal expansion) divided by E x V (chaos), with BLOSUM62-based TCRdist calculated between CDR3 peptides within each V-J. Welch's t-statistics and random forest reduced several hundred V-J features to about 12, which were used in a naive Bayes classifier (R e1071). The Morisita-Horn index was used to measure how similar the thyroid and blood repertoires were. The public reads were reanalyzed by TCRdb: fastp trimming at Q25, MiXCR alignment, in-frame beta chains only. Merged by CDR3 protein, the rows form single entries marked with the most common genes and DNA. The V and J calls follow TCRdb's processing rather than the paper's. This sample is represented by roughly 700,000 distinct CDR3 sequences; roughly 32% of them were singletons. Less than 40% of the sample is held by the ten biggest clonotypes.

Concerning this clonotype itself: Its antigen is currently not known. No qualities accompany the bases; no much larger clone lies one base away.

The specimen sequenced was blood. This TCR was recovered from a woman aged 35 to 49 with Graves' hyperthyroidism. The V and J segments used are TRBV5-1 and TRBJ2-7; TRBD1 is a weak D gene call, 5 bases matching. The DNA reads as follows: TGCGCCAGCAGCTTGGGGCTATCGACAGCATTTGGGCAGTACTTC. This sequence encodes CASSLGLSTAFGQYF.